A selection of T cell receptor beta chains follows, all from one sample in a study of T cells in tumors after PD-1 blockade. Some clones are missing from TCRdb's copy, which holds only in-frame ones; the method was immunoSEQ multiplex PCR. In the table there are about 33,000 clones, around 80% of which are singletons. The source material was PBMCs, sampled before anti-PD-1 treatment. These receptors were collected from a human donor with basal cell carcinoma. CDR3s include the opening cysteine and the closing phenylalanine or tryptophan.

V gene: TRBV20-1
J gene: TRBJ2-7
CDR3 protein: CSASILAVTYEQYF

V gene: TRBV9
J gene: TRBJ2-7
CDR3 protein: CASSPYPQRDSYEQYF

V gene: TRBV6-2/TRBV6-3
J gene: TRBJ2-4
CDR3 protein: CASSLLGTNPHF

V gene: TRBV6-5
J gene: TRBJ1-3
CDR3 protein: CASNQGLQAGNTIYF

V gene: TRBV5-1
J gene: TRBJ2-3
CDR3 protein: CASSLGTYPPDTQYF

V gene: TRBV6-5
J gene: TRBJ2-7
CDR3 protein: CASSPRTGSSYEQYF

V gene: TRBV9
J gene: TRBJ2-1
CDR3 protein: CASSERGGRNEQFF

V gene: TRBV27
J gene: TRBJ2-7
CDR3 protein: CASRGAGGQREQYF

V gene: TRBV11-3
J gene: TRBJ1-1
CDR3 protein: CASSLVDTDTEAFF

V gene: TRBV19
J gene: TRBJ1-5
CDR3 protein: CASTKQGAGQPQHF

V gene: TRBV5-1
J gene: TRBJ2-7
CDR3 protein: CASSPTGGGSYEQYF

V gene: TRBV29-1
J gene: TRBJ1-2
CDR3 protein: CSVRTGQNYGYTF

V gene: TRBV7-7
J gene: TRBJ2-3
CDR3 protein: CASSPKTGVGTDTQYF